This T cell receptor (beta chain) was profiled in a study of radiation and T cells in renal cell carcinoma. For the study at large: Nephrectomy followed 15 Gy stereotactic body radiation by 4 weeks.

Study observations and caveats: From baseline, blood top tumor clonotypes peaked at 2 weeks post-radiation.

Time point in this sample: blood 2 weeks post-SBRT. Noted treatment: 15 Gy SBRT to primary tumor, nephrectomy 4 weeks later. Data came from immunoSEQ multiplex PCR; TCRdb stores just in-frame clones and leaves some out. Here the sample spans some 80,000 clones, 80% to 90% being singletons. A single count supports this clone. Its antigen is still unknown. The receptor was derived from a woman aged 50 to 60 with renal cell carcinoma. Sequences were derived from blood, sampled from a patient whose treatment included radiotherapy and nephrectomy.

The CDR3 DNA reads as TGTGCCAGCTCACCGAGCCCGGGACAGAGCTACGAGCAGTACTTC. It is translated as CASSPSPGQSYEQYF. This rearrangement joins TRBV18 to TRBJ2-7; 7 bases are a match to TRBD1. Unmatched junction bases numbered 8, after V lost 3 bases and J lost 3 bases. The CDR3 spans 15 residues. Looked up from germline, CDR1 is KGHSH and CDR2 is LQKENI.